The sequence of this T cell receptor (beta chain) was determined in a study of blood T cell repertoires in COVID-19. In the authors' methods: Amplification from reference gene primers served as the basis for estimated nucleated cell counts. Libraries were prepared by immunoSEQ multiplex PCR; TCRdb keeps only in-frame clonotypes and omits some of them. The DNA gave D and trimming, while V, J and clone size come from that table. The sample lists roughly 200,000 clones, around 90% seen once, with 2% to 2.5% in the top ten. Membership in each cohort depended on participant-reported clinical history. Symptom resolution, clearance, or two negative PCRs marked the recovered donors of Cohort 3. This sequence was found in a woman in her twenties or thirties who had recovered from COVID-19. The sample was PBMCs or T cells enriched from blood (not recorded which).

CDR3 amino acids: CASSLGRLVSGNTIYF. In DNA form, the CDR3 reads TGCGCCAGCAGCTTAGGGAGGCTAGTCTCTGGAAACACCATATATTTT. The chain uses TRBV5-1 and TRBJ1-3, with no clear D. This CDR3 is 16 amino acids long. V was cut by 2 bases and J by 0 bases, with 12 bases left in between. Germline CDR1 is SGHRS and CDR2 is YFSETQ.